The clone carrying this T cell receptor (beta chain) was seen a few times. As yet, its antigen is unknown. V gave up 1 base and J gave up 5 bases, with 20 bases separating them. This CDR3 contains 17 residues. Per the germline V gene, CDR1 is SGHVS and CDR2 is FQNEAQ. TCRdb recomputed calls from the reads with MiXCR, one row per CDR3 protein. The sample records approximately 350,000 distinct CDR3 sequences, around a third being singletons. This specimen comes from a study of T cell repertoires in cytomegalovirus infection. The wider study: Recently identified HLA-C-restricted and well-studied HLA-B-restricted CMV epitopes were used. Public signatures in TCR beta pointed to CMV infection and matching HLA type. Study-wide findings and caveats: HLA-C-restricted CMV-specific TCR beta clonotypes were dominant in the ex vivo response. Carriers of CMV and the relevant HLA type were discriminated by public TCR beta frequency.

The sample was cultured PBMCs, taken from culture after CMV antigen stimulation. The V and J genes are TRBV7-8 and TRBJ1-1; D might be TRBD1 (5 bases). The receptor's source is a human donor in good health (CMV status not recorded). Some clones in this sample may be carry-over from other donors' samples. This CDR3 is CASSLVPGRNGNTEAFF. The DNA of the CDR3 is TGTGCCAGCAGCTTAGTCCCAGGGCGGAACGGGAATACTGAAGCTTTCTTT.